This TCR beta chain was identified in a study of blood T cells in healthy people across ages. V lost 4 bases and J 3 bases, leaving 15 bases between the germline ends. This CDR3 contains 15 residues. Germline V gene sequence: CDR1 SGHDN, CDR2 FVKESK. A second about 7 to 11 cycle PCR used barcoded and J-beta primers. Each of the samples gave a minimum of 2.5 million paired-end reads that contained CDR3. TCRdb processed the 5' RACE reads anew with MiXCR; each CDR3 protein has one entry. The sample gives around 2 million distinct CDR3 sequences, 39% of which show up once; 23% is in the top ten. There are a few counts of this clonotype.

The receptor was isolated from a human donor in good health. J is TRBJ2-5 and V is TRBV14, with TRBD2 as a possible D gene (5 bases). Sequencing was carried out using blood. The CDR3 DNA reads TGTGCCAGCAGCCGCAGAGCGCGGGTTGAAGAGACCCAGTACTTC. Translated: CASSRRARVEETQYF.